This T cell receptor (beta chain) was obtained from a study of cytomegalovirus exposure and HLA in healthy donors. For this clone: Antigen unknown.

CDR1 MDHEN and CDR2 SYDVKM come from the germline V gene. Unmatched junction bases numbered 16, after V lost 5 bases and J lost 8 bases. This CDR3 has 16 amino acids. 13 Jbeta primers and 60 Vbeta primers were used for the PCR. Method: immunoSEQ multiplex PCR; TCRdb's copy keeps in-frame clones and lacks some. This sample's table has around 150,000 clones. Findings of the study overall: A prior analysis recorded that most TCR beta V segments were productive about 90% or about 30% of the time. The study flagged about 150 TCR beta chains as cytomegalovirus-associated. In a later analysis, roughly 17,000 TCR beta sequences were associated with HLA alleles at 0.05 false discovery rate.

This receptor was identified in a man in his forties in good health and CMV-seronegative. This chain joins TRBV28 and TRBJ1-2, with TRBD1 matching over 8 bases. Sequencing was done on a sample of PBMCs. The DNA for the CDR3 is TGTGCCAGCAGTAACAGGGGGGGCCCGCTCTCAGGGGGCTACACCTTC. Protein sequence: CASSNRGGPLSGGYTF.